This record looks at one T cell receptor beta chain sequence and its context. The antigen is not known. The V segment lost 3 bases and the J segment 2 bases; nucleotides outside the gene matches: 15. The CDR3 sequence is 19 residues long. The V gene's germline CDR1 is SGDLS and CDR2 YYNGEE. This sample stems from a study of cytomegalovirus exposure and HLA in healthy donors. Study as a whole: In a later analysis, the roughly 120 validation repertoires were reported to have used the same platform as the roughly 610 first-cohort repertoires. Study observations and caveats: Rare sequences made up most TCRs, while some public TCRs were found in many donors. It was reported that the classifier diagnosed cytomegalovirus status with high specificity and sensitivity in both the original and validation cohorts.

Libraries were prepared by immunoSEQ multiplex PCR; TCRdb keeps only in-frame clonotypes and omits some of them. Of some 170,000 clones listed, 86% are singletons. The donors belonged to the approximately 120-subject validation cohort, separate from the roughly 700-subject first cohort. The chain links TRBV9 to TRBJ2-3; 10 bases map to TRBD2. This TCR was recovered from a young man in good health and CMV-seropositive. Sequencing was done on a sample of PBMCs. CDR3 amino acids: CASSGSGQGTSGVTDTQYF. CDR3 coding DNA: TGTGCCAGCAGCGGATCCGGACAGGGAACTAGCGGGGTCACAGATACGCAGTATTTT.